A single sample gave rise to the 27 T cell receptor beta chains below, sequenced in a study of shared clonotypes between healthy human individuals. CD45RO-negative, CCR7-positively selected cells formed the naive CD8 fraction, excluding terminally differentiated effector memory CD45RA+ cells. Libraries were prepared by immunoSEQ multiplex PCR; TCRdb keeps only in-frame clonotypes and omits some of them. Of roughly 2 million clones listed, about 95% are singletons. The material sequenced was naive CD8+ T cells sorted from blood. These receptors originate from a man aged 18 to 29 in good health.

The CDR3 is CAISGQGANTEAFF. The CDR3 coding sequence is TGTGCCATCAGCGGACAGGGGGCCAACACTGAAGCTTTCTTT. This sequence joins TRBV10-3 and TRBJ1-1; 11 nucleotides align to TRBD1. CDR3 length: 14 amino acids. Trimming at V came to 6 bases and at J to 2 bases, leaving 2 bases not matched to a gene. Germline CDR1 ENHRY, CDR2 SYGVKD.

CDR3 DNA: TGTGCCAGCAGTGAAGGGGGGCAGGGTGAATACGAGCAGTACTTC. It codes for CASSEGGQGEYEQYF. This rearrangement joins TRBV6-1 to TRBJ2-7, with a weak D call TRBD1 (6 bases). Per the germline V gene, CDR1 is MNHNS and CDR2 is SASEGT. This CDR3 region has 15 residues. Trimming stripped 1 base from V and 4 bases from J, with 14 bases between.

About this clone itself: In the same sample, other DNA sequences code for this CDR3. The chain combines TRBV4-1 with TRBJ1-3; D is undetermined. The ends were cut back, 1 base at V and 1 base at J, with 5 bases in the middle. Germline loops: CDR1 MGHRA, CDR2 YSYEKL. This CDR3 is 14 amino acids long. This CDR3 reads CASSQVGSGNTIYF. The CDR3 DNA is TGCGCCAGCAGCCAAGTTGGATCTGGAAACACCATATATTTT.

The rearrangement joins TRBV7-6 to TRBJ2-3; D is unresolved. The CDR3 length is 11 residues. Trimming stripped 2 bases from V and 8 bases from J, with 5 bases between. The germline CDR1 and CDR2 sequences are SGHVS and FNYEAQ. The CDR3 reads CASSLILTQYF. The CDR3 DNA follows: TGTGCCAGCAGCTTAATACTTACGCAGTATTTT.

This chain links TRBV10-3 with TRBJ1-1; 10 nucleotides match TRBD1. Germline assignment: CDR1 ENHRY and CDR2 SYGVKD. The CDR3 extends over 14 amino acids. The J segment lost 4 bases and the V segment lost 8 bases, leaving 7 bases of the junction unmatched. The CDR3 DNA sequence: TGTGCCATCGGGACAGGGGTTTTTGTCACTGAAGCTTTCTTT. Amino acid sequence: CAIGTGVFVTEAFF.

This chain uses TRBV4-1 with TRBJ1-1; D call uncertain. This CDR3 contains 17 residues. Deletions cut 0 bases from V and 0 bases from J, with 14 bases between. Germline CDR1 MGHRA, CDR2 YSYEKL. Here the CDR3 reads CASSQEIGLGMNTEAFF. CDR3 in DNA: TGCGCCAGCAGCCAAGAAATAGGGTTAGGGATGAACACTGAAGCTTTCTTT.

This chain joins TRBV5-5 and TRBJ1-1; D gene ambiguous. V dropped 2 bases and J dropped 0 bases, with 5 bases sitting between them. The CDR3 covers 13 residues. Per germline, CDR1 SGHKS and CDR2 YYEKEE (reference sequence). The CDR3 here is CASSFHMNTEAFF. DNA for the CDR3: TGTGCCAGCAGCTTTCACATGAACACTGAAGCTTTCTTT. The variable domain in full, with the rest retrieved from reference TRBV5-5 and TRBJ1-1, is DAGVTQSPTHLIKTRGQQVTLRCSPISGHKSVSWYQQVLGQGPQFIFQYYEKEERGRGNFPDRFSARQFPNYSSELNVNALLLGDSALYLCASSFHMNTEAFFGQGTRLTVV.

The CDR3 DNA reads as TGCGCCAGCAGCCTTGCTGGACAGGGCACCTACGAGCAGTACTTC. The encoded protein is CASSLAGQGTYEQYF. The rearrangement links TRBV4-1 to TRBJ2-7; TRBD1 agrees at 8 bases. Germline loops: CDR1 MGHRA, CDR2 YSYEKL. The CDR3 loop spans 15 amino acids. V dropped 4 bases and J dropped 2; count of bases not matched to a gene: 7.

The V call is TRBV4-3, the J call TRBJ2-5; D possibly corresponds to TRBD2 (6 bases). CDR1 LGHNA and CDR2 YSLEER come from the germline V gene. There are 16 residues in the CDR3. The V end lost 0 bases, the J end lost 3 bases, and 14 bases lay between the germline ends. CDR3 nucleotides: TGCGCCAGCAGCCAAGAGTACTGGACTAACAAAGAGACCCAGTACTTC. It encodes CASSQEYWTNKETQYF.

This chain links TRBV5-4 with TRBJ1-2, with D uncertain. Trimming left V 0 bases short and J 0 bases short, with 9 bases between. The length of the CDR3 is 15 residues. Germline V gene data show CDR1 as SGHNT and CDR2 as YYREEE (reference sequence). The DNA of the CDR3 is TGTGCCAGCAGCTTGGAAACCATGGCTAACTATGGCTACACCTTC. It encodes CASSLETMANYGYTF. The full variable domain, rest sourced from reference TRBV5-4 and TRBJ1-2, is ETGVTQSPTHLIKTRGQQVTLRCSSQSGHNTVSWYQQALGQGPQFIFQYYREEENGRGNFPPRFSGLQFPNYSSELNVNALELDDSALYLCASSLETMANYGYTFGSGTRLTVV.

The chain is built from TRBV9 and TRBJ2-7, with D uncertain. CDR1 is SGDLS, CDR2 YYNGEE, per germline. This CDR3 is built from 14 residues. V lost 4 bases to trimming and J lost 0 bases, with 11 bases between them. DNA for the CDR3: TGTGCCAGCAGCCTCGACGGTAGCTCCTACGAGCAGTACTTC. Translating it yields CASSLDGSSYEQYF. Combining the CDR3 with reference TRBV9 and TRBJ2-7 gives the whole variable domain DSGVTQTPKHLITATGQRVTLRCSPRSGDLSVYWYQQSLDQGLQFLIQYYNGEERAKGNILERFSAQQFPDLHSELNLSSLELGDSALYFCASSLDGSSYEQYFGPGTRLTVT.

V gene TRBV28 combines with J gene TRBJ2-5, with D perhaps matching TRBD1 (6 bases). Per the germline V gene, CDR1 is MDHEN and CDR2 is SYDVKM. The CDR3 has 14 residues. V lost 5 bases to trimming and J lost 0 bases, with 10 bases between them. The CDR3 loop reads CASSQTGYQETQYF. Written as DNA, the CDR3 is TGTGCCAGCAGTCAAACAGGGTACCAAGAGACCCAGTACTTC.

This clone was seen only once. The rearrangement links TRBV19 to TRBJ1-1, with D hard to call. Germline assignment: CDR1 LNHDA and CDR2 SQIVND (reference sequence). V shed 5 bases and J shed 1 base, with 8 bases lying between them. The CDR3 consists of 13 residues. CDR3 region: CASSWDKNTEAFF. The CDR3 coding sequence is TGTGCCAGTAGTTGGGATAAGAACACTGAAGCTTTCTTT.

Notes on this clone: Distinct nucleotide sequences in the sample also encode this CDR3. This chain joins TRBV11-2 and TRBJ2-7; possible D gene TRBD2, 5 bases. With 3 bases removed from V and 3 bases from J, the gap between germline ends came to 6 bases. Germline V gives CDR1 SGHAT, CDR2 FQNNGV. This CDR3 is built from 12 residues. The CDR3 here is CASSFGDYEQYF. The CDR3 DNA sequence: TGTGCCAGCAGCTTCGGGGACTACGAGCAGTACTTC.

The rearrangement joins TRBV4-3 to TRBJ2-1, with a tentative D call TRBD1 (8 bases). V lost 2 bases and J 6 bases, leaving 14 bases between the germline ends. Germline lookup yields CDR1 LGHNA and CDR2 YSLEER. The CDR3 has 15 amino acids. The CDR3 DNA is TGCGCCAGCAGCCAAAAACAGGGGGGGGGCAATGAGCAGTTCTTC. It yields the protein CASSQKQGGGNEQFF.

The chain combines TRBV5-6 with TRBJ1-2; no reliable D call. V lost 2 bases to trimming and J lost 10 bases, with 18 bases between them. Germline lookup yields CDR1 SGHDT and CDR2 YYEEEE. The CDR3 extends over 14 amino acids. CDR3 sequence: CASSFALGRNDYTF. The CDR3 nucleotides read TGTGCCAGCAGCTTTGCGCTGGGAAGAAATGACTACACCTTC.

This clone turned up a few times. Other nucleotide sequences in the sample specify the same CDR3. The CDR3 region is CASSLSGETQYF. The CDR3 DNA reads TGTGCCAGCAGTTTATCGGGGGAGACCCAGTACTTC. The chain uses TRBV27 and TRBJ2-5; the D is unclear. V shed 0 bases and J shed 5 bases, with 4 bases lying between them. This CDR3 has 12 amino acids. Per germline, CDR1 MNHEY and CDR2 SMNVEV (reference sequence).

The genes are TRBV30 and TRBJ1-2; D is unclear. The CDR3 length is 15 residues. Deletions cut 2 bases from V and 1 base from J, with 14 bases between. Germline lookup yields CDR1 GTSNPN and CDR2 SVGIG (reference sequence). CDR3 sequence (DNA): TGTGCCTGGAGTATCGGGCGGAAGGATAACTATGGCTACACCTTC. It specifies CAWSIGRKDNYGYTF.

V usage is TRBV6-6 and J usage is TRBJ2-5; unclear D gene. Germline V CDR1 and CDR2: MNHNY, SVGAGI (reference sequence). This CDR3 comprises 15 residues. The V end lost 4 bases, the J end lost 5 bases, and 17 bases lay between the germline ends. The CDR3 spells CASSFAGTAGETQYF. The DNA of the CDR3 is TGTGCCAGCAGTTTTGCCGGAACCGCCGGGGAGACCCAGTACTTC.

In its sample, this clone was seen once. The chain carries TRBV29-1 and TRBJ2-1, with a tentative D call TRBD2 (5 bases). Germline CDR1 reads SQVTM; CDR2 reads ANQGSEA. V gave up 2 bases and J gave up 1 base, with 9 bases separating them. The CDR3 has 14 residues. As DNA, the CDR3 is TGCAGCGTTGAAACCCCGGGGTCCTACAATGAGCAGTTCTTC. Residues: CSVETPGSYNEQFF.

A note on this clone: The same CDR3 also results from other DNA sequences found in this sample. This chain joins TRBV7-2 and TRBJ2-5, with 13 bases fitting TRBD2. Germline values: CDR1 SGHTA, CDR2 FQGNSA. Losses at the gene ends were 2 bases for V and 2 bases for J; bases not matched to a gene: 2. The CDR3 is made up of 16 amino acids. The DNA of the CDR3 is TGTGCCAGCAGCTTATGGACTAGCGGGGGACAAGAGACCCAGTACTTC. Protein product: CASSLWTSGGQETQYF.

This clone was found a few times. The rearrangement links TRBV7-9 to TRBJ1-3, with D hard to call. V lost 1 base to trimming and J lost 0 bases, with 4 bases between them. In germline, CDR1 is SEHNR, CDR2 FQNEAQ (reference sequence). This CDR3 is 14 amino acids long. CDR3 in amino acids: CASSLDGSGNTIYF. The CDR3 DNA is TGTGCCAGCAGCTTAGACGGCTCTGGAAACACCATATATTTT.

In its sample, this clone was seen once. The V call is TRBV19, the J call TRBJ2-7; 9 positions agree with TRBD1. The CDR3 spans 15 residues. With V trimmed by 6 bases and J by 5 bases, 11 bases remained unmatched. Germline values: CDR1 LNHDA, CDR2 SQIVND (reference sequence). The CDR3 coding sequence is TGTGCCAGTAGCTTGGAGGACAGGGGAAAGAACGAGCAGTACTTC. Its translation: CASSLEDRGKNEQYF.

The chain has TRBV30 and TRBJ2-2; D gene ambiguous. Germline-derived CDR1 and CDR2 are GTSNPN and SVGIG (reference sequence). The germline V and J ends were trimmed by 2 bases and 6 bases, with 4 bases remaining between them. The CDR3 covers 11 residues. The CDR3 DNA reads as TGTGCCTGGAGTCAGCCCGGGGAGCTGTTTTTT. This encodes CAWSQPGELFF.

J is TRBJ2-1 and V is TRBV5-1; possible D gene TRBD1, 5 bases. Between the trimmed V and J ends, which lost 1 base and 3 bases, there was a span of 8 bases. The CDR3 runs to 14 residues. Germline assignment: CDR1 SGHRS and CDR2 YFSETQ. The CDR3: CASSLRQSYNEQFF. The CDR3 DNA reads TGCGCCAGCAGCTTGCGACAGAGCTACAATGAGCAGTTCTTC.

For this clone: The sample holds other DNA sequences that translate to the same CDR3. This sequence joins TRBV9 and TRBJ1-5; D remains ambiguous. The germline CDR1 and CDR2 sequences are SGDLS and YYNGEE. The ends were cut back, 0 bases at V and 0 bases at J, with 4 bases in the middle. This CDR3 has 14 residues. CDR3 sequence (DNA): TGTGCCAGCAGCGTAGGAGTTAGCAATCAGCCCCAGCATTTT. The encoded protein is CASSVGVSNQPQHF.

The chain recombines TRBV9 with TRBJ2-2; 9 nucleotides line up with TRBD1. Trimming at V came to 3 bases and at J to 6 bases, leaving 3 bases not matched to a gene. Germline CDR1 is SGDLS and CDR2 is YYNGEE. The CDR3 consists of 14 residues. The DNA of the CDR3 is TGTGCCAGCAGCGAAGGGACAGGGCCCGGGGAGCTGTTTTTT. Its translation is CASSEGTGPGELFF.